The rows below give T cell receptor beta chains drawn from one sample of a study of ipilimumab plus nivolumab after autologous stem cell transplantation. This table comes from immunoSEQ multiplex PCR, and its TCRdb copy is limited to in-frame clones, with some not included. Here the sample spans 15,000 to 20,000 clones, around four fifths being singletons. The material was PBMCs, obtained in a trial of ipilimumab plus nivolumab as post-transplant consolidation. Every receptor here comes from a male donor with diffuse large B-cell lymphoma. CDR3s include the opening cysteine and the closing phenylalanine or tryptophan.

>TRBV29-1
CSAVGDQIWKTQYF
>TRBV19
CASSIGRGNYGYTF
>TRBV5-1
CASSLRGKDTGELFF
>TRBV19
CASNKGGSWTEAFF
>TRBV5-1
CASSLVPAGGGGNTGELFF
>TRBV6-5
CARRDRQGRGTEAFF
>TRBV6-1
CASSETGNAGYEQYF
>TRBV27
CASSLDYSTGYEQYF
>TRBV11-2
CASSFTSGSRETQYF
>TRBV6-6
CASSQYTEAFF
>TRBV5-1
CASSLGLEADTQYF
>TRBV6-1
CASSEGPTGQPQHF
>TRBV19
CASSKNLYQETQYF
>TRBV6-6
CGSGGAGNQPQHF
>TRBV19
CASSPGQGNLNEQFF
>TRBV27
CASTRPGRYTDTQYF
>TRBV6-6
CASSHDRGLGYGYTF
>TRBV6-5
CASSYGEKLFF
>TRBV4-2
CASSGGDVGEQYF
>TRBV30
CAWSLTVGGGQYF
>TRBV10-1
CASYKESYEQYF
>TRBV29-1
CSVEAGNTEAFF
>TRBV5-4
CASSPQNRAVAEAFF
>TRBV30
CAWIRSEGTQYF
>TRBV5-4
CASSMAGGMSNEQFF
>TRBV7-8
CASRAGGLGEKLFF
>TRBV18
CASSDRKDLQSRANVLTF
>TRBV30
CAWRLTGIGTEAFF
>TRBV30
CAWSGLLASETQYF
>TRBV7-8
CASSMGSAKNIQYF
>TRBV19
CASSSLGGTDTQYF
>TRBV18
CASSPIRSGVTNYGYTF
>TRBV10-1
CASPQGAEGNTIYF
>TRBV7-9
CASSTQGNTGELFF
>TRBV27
CASSSNPRETQYF
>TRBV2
CASSALAGHNEQFF
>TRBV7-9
CASSLGVFGEKLFF
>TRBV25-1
CASSEGRWESYEQYF
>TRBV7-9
CASSFRTGQTQETQYF
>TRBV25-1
CASSERPTGDDEQYF
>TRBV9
CASSVSAGGAHEQYF
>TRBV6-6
CASNNGYQPQHF
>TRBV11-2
CASSYTETLNTGELFF
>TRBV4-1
CASSQSFASNQPQHF
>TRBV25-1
CASRRWTNEKLFF
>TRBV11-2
CASSSTGGEKLFF
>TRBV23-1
CASSLKSLQGTQPQHF
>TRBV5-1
CASIRGDEAFF
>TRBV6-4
CASSETSGGTDTQYF
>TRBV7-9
CASSIITGSGGYTF
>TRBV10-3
CAIRSQGSEQYF
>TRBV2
CASSYSVGDTQYF
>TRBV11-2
CASSSEWAGVTDTQYF
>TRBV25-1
CASSVGQGIQFF
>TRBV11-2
CASSFAVGSYNEQFF
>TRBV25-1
CASSPTTRVGYTF
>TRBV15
CATSRDLTGELFF